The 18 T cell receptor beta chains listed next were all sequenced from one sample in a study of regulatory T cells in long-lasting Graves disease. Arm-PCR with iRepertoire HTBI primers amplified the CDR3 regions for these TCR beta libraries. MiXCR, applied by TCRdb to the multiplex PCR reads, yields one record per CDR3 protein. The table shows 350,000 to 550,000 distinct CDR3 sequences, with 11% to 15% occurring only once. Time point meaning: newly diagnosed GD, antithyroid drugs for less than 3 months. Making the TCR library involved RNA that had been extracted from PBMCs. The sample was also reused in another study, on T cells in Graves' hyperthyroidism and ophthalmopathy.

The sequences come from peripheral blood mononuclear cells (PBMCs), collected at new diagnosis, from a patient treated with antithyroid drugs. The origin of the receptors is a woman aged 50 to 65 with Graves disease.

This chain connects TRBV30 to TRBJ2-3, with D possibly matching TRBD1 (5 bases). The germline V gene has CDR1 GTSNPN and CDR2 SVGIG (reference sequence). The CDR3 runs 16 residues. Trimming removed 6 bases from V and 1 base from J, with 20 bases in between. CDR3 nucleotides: TGTGCCTGCACAACCTGGACACAGCGAGGCACAGATACGCAGTATTTT. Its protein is CACTTWTQRGTDTQYF.

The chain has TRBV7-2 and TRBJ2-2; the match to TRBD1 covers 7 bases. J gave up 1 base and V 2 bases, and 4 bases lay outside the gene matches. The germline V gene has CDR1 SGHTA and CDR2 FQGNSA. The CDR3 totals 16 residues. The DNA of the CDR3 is TGTGCCAGCAGCTTACTGGGACAGTTGAACACCGGGGAGCTGTTTTTT. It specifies CASSLLGQLNTGELFF.

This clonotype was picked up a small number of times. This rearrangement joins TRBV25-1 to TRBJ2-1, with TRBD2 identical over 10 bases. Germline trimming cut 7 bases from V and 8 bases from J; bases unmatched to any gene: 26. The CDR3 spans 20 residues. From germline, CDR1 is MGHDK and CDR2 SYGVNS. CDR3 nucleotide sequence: TGTGCCAGCAACCAACGGGGCGGGCTAGCGGGAGTAATAGGGTATTATGAGCAGTTCTTC. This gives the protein CASNQRGGLAGVIGYYEQFF.

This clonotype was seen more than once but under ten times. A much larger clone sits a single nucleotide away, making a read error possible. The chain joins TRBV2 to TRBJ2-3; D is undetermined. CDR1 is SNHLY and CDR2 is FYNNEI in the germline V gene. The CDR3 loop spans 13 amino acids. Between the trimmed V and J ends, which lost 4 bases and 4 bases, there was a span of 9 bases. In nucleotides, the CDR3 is TGTGCCAGCAGTGCTGGTTACGCAGATACGCAGTATTTT. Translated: CASSAGYADTQYF.

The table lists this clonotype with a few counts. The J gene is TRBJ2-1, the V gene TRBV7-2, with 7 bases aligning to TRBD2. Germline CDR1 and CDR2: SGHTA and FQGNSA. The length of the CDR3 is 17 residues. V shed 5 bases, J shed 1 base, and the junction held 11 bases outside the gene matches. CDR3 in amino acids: CASSTDSTGLSYNEQFF. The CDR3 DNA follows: TGTGCCAGCAGCACCGATTCTACGGGACTATCCTACAATGAGCAGTTCTTC.

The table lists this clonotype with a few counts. The CDR3, as DNA: TGCAGCGTTGAAGGCGGGACTAGCGGGACGTTGGATACGCAGTATTTT. This sequence encodes CSVEGGTSGTLDTQYF. This rearrangement joins TRBV29-1 to TRBJ2-3; 13 bases map to TRBD2. The J segment lost 6 bases and the V segment lost 1 base, leaving 7 bases of the junction unmatched. This CDR3 comprises 16 residues. The germline V gene encodes CDR1 SQVTM and CDR2 ANQGSEA.

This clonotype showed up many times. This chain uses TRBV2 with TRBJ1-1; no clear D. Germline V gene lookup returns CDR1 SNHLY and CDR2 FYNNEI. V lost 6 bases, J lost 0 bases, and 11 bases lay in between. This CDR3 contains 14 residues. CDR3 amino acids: CASRPRVMNTEAFF. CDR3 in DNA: TGTGCCAGCAGGCCTCGGGTAATGAACACTGAAGCTTTCTTT.

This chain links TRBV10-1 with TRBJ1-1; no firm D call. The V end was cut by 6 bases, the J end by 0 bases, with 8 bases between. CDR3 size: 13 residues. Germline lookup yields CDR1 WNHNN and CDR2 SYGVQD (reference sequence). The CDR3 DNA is TGCGCCAGCAGACCGCAGGTGAACACTGAAGCTTTCTTT. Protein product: CASRPQVNTEAFF.

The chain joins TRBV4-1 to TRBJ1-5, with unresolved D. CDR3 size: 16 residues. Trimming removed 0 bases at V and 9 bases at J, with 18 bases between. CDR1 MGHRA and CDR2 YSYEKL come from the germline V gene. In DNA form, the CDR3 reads TGCGCCAGCAGCCAAGATTCCGACTTCGACTCTGCGCCCCAGCATTTT. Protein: CASSQDSDFDSAPQHF.

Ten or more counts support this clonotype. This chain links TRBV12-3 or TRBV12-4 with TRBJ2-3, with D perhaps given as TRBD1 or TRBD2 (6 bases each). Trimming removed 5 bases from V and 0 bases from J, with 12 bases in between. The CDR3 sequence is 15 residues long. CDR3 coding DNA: TGTGCCAGCAGTCCCGGGGGCATTAGCACAGATACGCAGTATTTT. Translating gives CASSPGGISTDTQYF.

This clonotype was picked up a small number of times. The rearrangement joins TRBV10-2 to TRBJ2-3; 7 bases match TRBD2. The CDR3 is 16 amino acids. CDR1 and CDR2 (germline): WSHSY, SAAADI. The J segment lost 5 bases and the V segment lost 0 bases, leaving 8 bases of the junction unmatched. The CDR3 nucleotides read TGCGCCAGCAGTGAGTCGATAGGGCTAGCGGAAGATACGCAGTATTTT. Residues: CASSESIGLAEDTQYF.

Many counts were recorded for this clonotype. Written as DNA, the CDR3 is TGCGCCAGCAGCTTGTCAGGACAGGGGAATCAGCCCCAGCATTTT. Its protein is CASSLSGQGNQPQHF. This chain connects TRBV5-1 to TRBJ1-5; TRBD1 matches at 9 bases. Germline-derived CDR1 and CDR2 are SGHRS and YFSETQ. V dropped 1 base and J dropped 4; count of bases not matched to a gene: 3. The CDR3 totals 15 residues.

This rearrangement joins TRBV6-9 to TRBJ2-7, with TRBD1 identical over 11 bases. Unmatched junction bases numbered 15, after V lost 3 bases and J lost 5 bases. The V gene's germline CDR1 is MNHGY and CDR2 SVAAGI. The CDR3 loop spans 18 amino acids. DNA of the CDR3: TGTGCCAGCAGTTACGGGGGGACAGGGGGAGCCGGGATGAACGAGCAGTACTTC. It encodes CASSYGGTGGAGMNEQYF.

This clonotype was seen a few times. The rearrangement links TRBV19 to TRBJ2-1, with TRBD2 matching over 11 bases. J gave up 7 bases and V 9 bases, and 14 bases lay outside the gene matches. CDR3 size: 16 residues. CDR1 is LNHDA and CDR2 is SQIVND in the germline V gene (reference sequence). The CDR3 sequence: CASDNTLAGGTNEQFF. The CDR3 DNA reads TGTGCCAGCGACAACACATTAGCGGGAGGGACGAATGAGCAGTTCTTC.

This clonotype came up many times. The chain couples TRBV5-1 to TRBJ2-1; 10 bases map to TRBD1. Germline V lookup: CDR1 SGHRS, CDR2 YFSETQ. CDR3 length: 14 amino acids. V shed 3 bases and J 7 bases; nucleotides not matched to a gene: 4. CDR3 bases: TGCGCCAGCAGCTCGGGACAGGGGAGGAATGAGCAGTTCTTC. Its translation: CASSSGQGRNEQFF.

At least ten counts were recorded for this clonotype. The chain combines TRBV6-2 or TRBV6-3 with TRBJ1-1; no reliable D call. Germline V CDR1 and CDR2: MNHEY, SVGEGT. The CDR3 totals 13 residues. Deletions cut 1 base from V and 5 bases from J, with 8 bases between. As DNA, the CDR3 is TGTGCCAGCAGTTACTTCTCGGGTACTGAAGCTTTCTTT. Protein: CASSYFSGTEAFF.

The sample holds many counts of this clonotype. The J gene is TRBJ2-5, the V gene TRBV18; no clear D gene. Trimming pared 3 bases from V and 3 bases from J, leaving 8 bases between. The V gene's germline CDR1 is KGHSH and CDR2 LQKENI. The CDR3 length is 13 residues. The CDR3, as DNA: TGTGCCAGCTCACCCGCTATGGAAGAGACCCAGTACTTC. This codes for CASSPAMEETQYF. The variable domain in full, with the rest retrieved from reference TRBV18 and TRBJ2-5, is NAGVMQNPRHLVRRRGQEARLRCSPMKGHSHVYWYRQLPEEGLKFMVYLQKENIIDESGMPKERFSAEFPKEGPSILRIQQVVRGDSAAYFCASSPAMEETQYFGPGTRLLVL.

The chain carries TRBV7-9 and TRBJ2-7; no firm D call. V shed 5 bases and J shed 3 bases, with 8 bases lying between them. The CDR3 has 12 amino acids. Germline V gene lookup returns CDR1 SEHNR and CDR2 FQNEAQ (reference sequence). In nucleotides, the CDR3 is TGTGCCAGCAGCGCCGACGGCTACGAGCAGTACTTC. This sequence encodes CASSADGYEQYF.